A single sample gave rise to the 15 T cell receptor beta chains below, sequenced in a study of blood T cell repertoires in COVID-19. Some clones are missing from TCRdb's copy, which holds only in-frame ones; the method was immunoSEQ multiplex PCR. The sample holds 150,000 to 200,000 clones, approximately 86% seen once. The sequencing sample was made of peripheral blood. The receptors were sampled from a man aged 50 to 59 with active or convalescent COVID-19.

The chain has TRBV18 and TRBJ2-1; the match to TRBD1 covers 9 bases. The ends lost 6 bases at V and 5 bases at J; junction bases unmatched: 5. CDR1 KGHSH and CDR2 LQKENI come from the germline V gene. The CDR3 runs to 14 residues. This CDR3 is CASSGQGANNEQFF. CDR3 DNA sequence: TGTGCCAGCTCGGGACAGGGAGCAAACAATGAGCAGTTCTTC.

J is TRBJ1-5 and V is TRBV11-2; D is ambiguous. Trimming took 6 bases from V and 0 from J, leaving 12 bases between them. The CDR3 sequence is 15 residues long. Germline V gene data show CDR1 as SGHAT and CDR2 as FQNNGV. The CDR3: CASSFTVDSNQPQHF. Here the CDR3 DNA reads TGTGCCAGCAGTTTTACAGTCGATAGCAATCAGCCCCAGCATTTT. Full variable domain (outside the CDR3, taken from reference TRBV11-2 and TRBJ1-5): EAGVAQSPRYKIIEKRQSVAFWCNPISGHATLYWYQQILGQGPKLLIQFQNNGVVDDSQLPKDRFSAERLKGVDSTLKIQPAKLEDSAVYLCASSFTVDSNQPQHFGDGTRLSIL.

This rearrangement joins TRBV10-1 to TRBJ2-2; 8 bases agree with TRBD1. Germline CDR1 WNHNN, CDR2 SYGVQD (reference sequence). The CDR3 sequence is 13 residues long. The ends lost 8 bases at V and 6 bases at J; junction bases unmatched: 5. The CDR3 sequence: CASRQGAAGELFF. The CDR3 DNA follows: TGCGCCAGCCGTCAGGGGGCCGCCGGGGAGCTGTTTTTT.

This clone was recorded a few times. The rearrangement uses TRBV6-5 and TRBJ1-3; TRBD1 matches 8 bases. V was clipped by 6 bases and J by 3 bases; unmatched bases: 4. Germline V gene sequence: CDR1 MNHEY, CDR2 SVGAGI. The CDR3 loop spans 14 amino acids. The CDR3 region is CASRTGGIGNTIYF. The CDR3 coding sequence is TGTGCCAGCAGAACAGGGGGTATTGGAAACACCATATATTTT.

The gene calls are TRBV29-1 and TRBJ2-2; 9 bases line up with TRBD1. The V gene's germline CDR1 is SQVTM and CDR2 ANQGSEA. Losses at the gene ends were 2 bases for V and 6 bases for J; bases not matched to a gene: 7. This CDR3 is 15 amino acids long. In DNA form, the CDR3 reads TGCAGCGTTGAAATGGGGGGACAGGGTCCCGGGGAGCTGTTTTTT. Encoded protein: CSVEMGGQGPGELFF.

The chain uses TRBV19 and TRBJ2-1; a possible D gene is TRBD1 (6 bases). The germline V gene encodes CDR1 LNHDA and CDR2 SQIVND (reference sequence). The length of the CDR3 is 13 residues. Deletions cut 5 bases from V and 9 bases from J, with 14 bases between. The CDR3 is CASSPGTPGEQFF. Written as DNA, the CDR3 is TGTGCCAGTAGTCCTGGGACACCAGGTGAGCAGTTCTTC.

The rearrangement joins TRBV9 to TRBJ1-1; D is uncertain. V was clipped by 2 bases and J by 0 bases, with 8 bases between them. This CDR3 spans 14 amino acids. Germline CDR1 and CDR2: SGDLS and YYNGEE. The CDR3 DNA reads as TGTGCCAGCAGCGTCGTTACAATGAACACTGAAGCTTTCTTT. It is translated as CASSVVTMNTEAFF. Full variable domain (remainder filled in from reference TRBV9 and TRBJ1-1): DSGVTQTPKHLITATGQRVTLRCSPRSGDLSVYWYQQSLDQGLQFLIQYYNGEERAKGNILERFSAQQFPDLHSELNLSSLELGDSALYFCASSVVTMNTEAFFGQGTRLTVV.

The V gene is TRBV29-1, the J gene TRBJ2-5; 9 nucleotides match TRBD1. The V gene end was trimmed by 7 bases and the J gene end by 2 bases; junction bases not matched to a gene: 5. Germline V lookup: CDR1 SQVTM, CDR2 ANQGSEA. This CDR3 region has 13 residues. The CDR3 coding sequence is TGCAGCGCGGACAGGGGTAAACAAGAGACCCAGTACTTC. It codes for CSADRGKQETQYF.

V usage is TRBV2 and J usage is TRBJ1-1; D remains ambiguous. V was cut by 10 bases and J by 1 base, with 19 bases left in between. Germline lookup yields CDR1 SNHLY and CDR2 FYNNEI. This CDR3 spans 15 amino acids. The CDR3 DNA reads as TGTGCCAACCGGGATCCCATGACCCCGAACACTGAAGCTTTCTTT. This sequence encodes CANRDPMTPNTEAFF.

The chain couples TRBV27 to TRBJ1-6; TRBD1 might be the D (5 bases). The CDR3 runs to 19 residues. The germline CDR1 and CDR2 sequences are MNHEY and SMNVEV (reference sequence). Trimming removed 1 base from V and 2 bases from J, with 18 bases in between. The CDR3 coding sequence is TGTGCCAGCAGTTTATATCCCGACTTTGGGGCCACCTATAATTCACCCCTCCACTTT. Encoded protein: CASSLYPDFGATYNSPLHF.

The V call is TRBV7-7, the J call TRBJ2-7; weak D call: TRBD2 (5 bases). The CDR3 is 13 amino acids. In germline, CDR1 is SSHAT, CDR2 FNYEAQ (reference sequence). Trimming shortened V by 4 bases and J by 6 bases, and 13 bases separated the two germline ends. CDR3: CASSSSEGTEQYF. The CDR3 DNA is TGTGCCAGCAGCTCATCCGAGGGCACCGAGCAGTACTTC. The full variable domain, its missing parts supplied by reference TRBV7-7 and TRBJ2-7, is GAGVSQSPRYKVTKRGQDVTLRCDPISSHATLYWYQQALGQGPEFLTYFNYEAQPDKSGLPSDRFSAERPEGSISTLTIQRTEQRDSAMYRCASSSSEGTEQYFGPGTRLTVT.

This clone was observed once. This chain links TRBV19 with TRBJ1-1, with 9 bases lining up with TRBD1. The CDR3 has 13 residues. The germline CDR1 and CDR2 sequences are LNHDA and SQIVND (reference sequence). With V trimmed by 5 bases and J by 11 bases, 9 bases remained unmatched. The CDR3 sequence: CASSDRGKERAFF. The DNA of the CDR3 is TGTGCCAGTAGTGACAGGGGGAAGGAGCGTGCTTTCTTT.

This chain connects TRBV5-4 to TRBJ1-4; a possible D gene is TRBD1 (6 bases). CDR3 length equals 15 residues. Trimming removed 1 base from V and 0 bases from J, with 7 bases in between. The germline V gene has CDR1 SGHNT and CDR2 YYREEE (reference sequence). The CDR3 sequence is CASSLRGTTNEKLFF. The DNA for the CDR3 is TGTGCCAGCAGCTTGAGGGGGACAACTAATGAAAAACTGTTTTTT.

This clone has only one observation. The V and J genes are TRBV4-2 and TRBJ1-2; D is undetermined. V was pared by 0 bases and J by 6 bases, with 11 bases between. Germline V lookup: CDR1 LGHNA, CDR2 YNFKEQ. This CDR3 region has 14 residues. For the CDR3, the DNA is TGTGCCAGCAGCCAAGATGAGGGCGAGGATGGCTACACCTTC. It encodes CASSQDEGEDGYTF.

The chain couples TRBV7-9 to TRBJ1-4; no reliable D call. The CDR3 loop spans 13 amino acids. Germline V gene data show CDR1 as SEHNR and CDR2 as FQNEAQ (reference sequence). V shed 5 bases and J shed 6 bases, with 10 bases lying between them. The CDR3 DNA follows: TGTGCCAGCAGCGACTCTTCCTATGAAAAACTGTTTTTT. The encoded protein is CASSDSSYEKLFF.